This T cell receptor beta chain was found in a study of identical twins listed by TCRdb under 2016. At the level of the whole study: TCR alpha and beta repertoires from monozygotic twins, unrelated adults of various ages and cord blood were deep-sequenced to test whether fetal clonotypes persist. Replicate twin experiments were performed at different times using different library preparation protocols to rule out contamination. Results the study describes overall, beyond this receptor: Invariant T cells such as MAIT and iNKT could partly confound zero-insertion analyses, though diverse VJ usage argued against this for most clonotypes. Fewer insertions were carried by abundant cord blood beta clonotypes, a similar but weaker trend appeared in young adult naive repertoires, and no such trend appeared in memory repertoires. Compared with coincidental sharing between unrelated individuals, out-of-frame TCR alpha sequences shared between twins had an excess of sequences with low generation probability. The excess sharing between twins in beta out-of-frame sequences was weaker because fewer shared sequences reduced the signal-to-noise ratio. Recombination models systematically underestimated out-of-frame TCR alpha sharing in monozygotic twins but agreed with sharing between unrelated individuals. Conclusions relied on cross-sectional statistical analysis, since the same donors could not be followed over many years.

A note on this clonotype: It has no known antigen specificity. No qualities accompany the bases; no much larger clone lies one base away.

Every donor in the study was a healthy Caucasian. Libraries came from 5' RACE. The sequencing machine was an Illumina HiSeq 2000. A universal primer binding site was added through template switching, and the final cDNA carried a unique molecular identifier so that TCR cDNA molecules could be counted accurately. Specific primers in the conserved constant-segment region were used to synthesize first-strand cDNA for the TCR alpha and beta chains. To control for contamination, each cDNA library was double barcoded with a SMART-Mk sample barcode plus Illumina barcodes. Two successive PCR steps introduced TruSeq adapter sequences along with Illumina sample barcodes. The Illumina HiSeq platform was used with custom primers to sequence TCR alpha and beta cDNA libraries. Concerning the study's data processing: Unique molecular identifiers were extracted from raw reads with MiGEC, and CDR3 positions were determined with MiXCR. Recombination models were inferred per individual with the repgenHMM and IGoR tools using an EM algorithm. The analysis of shared clonotypes was done with the tcR package in R, with sharing normalized by the product of cloneset sizes. To study raw recombination without the effects of thymic and clonal selection, out-of-frame nonproductive sequences were analyzed. The public sequencing data were trimmed at Q25 with fastp and processed into clonotypes with MiXCR by TCRdb, which kept only in-frame beta chains. Entries that share a CDR3 protein sequence are merged under the most common genes and DNA. The V and J calls follow TCRdb's processing rather than the paper's. For this sample there are roughly 1,500,000 distinct CDR3 sequences; under 35% appear just once. The top ten clones comprise about 0.27% of the sample.

The CDR3 contains 17 residues, cysteine and phenylalanine counted. Only the CDR3 DNA is retained, 51 bases long and in frame from the first base. CDR1 is given as LGHNA and CDR2 as YNFKEQ, both from the germline V gene. After removal of 2 bases from V and 6 bases from J, the junction retains 5 bases not matched to a gene. This receptor chain uses TRBV4-2 and TRBJ2-1; TRBD2 aligns with 15 central bases. What was sequenced was cord blood. The TCR originated in a newborn girl in good health. The DNA sequence is given as TGTGCCAGCAGCCAAAGGCGGACTAGCGGGAGGGCCAATGAGCAGTTCTTC. Its translation reads: CASSQRRTSGRANEQFF.